This T cell receptor beta chain was identified in a study of T cells in Graves' hyperthyroidism and ophthalmopathy. Findings and caveats of the study: Most thyroid clonotypes expanded above 0.001 appeared in blood too. The model identified upcoming ophthalmopathy a median about 7.1 months ahead of onset.

The CDR3 is 15 amino acids. Germline CDR1 reads SGHDN; CDR2 reads FVKESK. The germline V and J ends were trimmed by 4 bases and 0 bases, with 11 bases remaining between them. This clonotype has at least ten counts. Its antigen is still unknown. The study included ophthalmopathy patients with Clinical Activity Score at least 3, NOSPECS grade at least 4 and duration under 3 months. The source material, RNA transcripts, was used to amplify TCR beta CDR3 regions. First-round RT-PCR targeting the TCR CDR3 was performed with the HTBI primer set. MiXCR was run by TCRdb on the multiplex PCR reads, yielding one entry per CDR3 protein. This table holds 560,000 or so distinct CDR3 sequences, just under 20% found once.

The sequence was collected from a man aged 40-50 years with Graves' ophthalmopathy. The genes are TRBV14 and TRBJ2-3, with D maybe TRBD2 (5 bases). Specimen: blood. CDR3 in amino acids: CASSRRPGSTDTQYF. CDR3 bases: TGTGCCAGCAGCCGGCGTCCGGGGAGCACAGATACGCAGTATTTT.